This TCR beta chain was observed in a study of identical twins. In germline, CDR1 is LGHDT, CDR2 YNNKEL (reference sequence). V lost 8 bases, J lost 1 base, and 6 bases stayed unmatched. There are 14 residues in the CDR3. cDNA molecules carried unique molecular identifiers, and template switching added a universal primer site. In TCRdb, the 5' RACE reads were re-called with MiXCR into one record per CDR3 protein. The data show 250,000 to 350,000 distinct CDR3 sequences, roughly 9% seen once. For this clonotype: Its antigen is not identified.

Notes on the study in general: Where out-of-frame alpha sequences were twin-shared, they showed excess low generation probability. Within cord blood, abundant beta clonotypes carried fewer insertions, but memory repertoires showed no such trend.

The same data also went into a second study, on yellow fever vaccine responses in identical twins.

This TCR was recovered from a young woman in good health. The chain carries TRBV3-1 and TRBJ1-2, with 8 bases fitting TRBD1. Sequences were obtained from CD8+ T cells sorted from blood. The CDR3 DNA reads TGTGCCAGCCAGGGGGCCAGCCTTAACTATGGCTACACCTTC. This codes for CASQGASLNYGYTF.